A selection of T cell receptor beta chains follows, all from one sample in a study of cytomegalovirus exposure and HLA in healthy donors. Repertoires were generated with immunoSEQ multiplex PCR, while TCRdb's copy carries only in-frame clones and drops some. The profile shows under 130,000 clones, 60% to 70% of them singletons. The source material was PBMCs. The source of these receptors is a man aged 25 to 45 in good health and CMV-seropositive. Both conserved end residues are part of each CDR3. D genes are given only for firm matches. Rows give clone size only sometimes, using once, few, many, or a class for an expanded clone.

TRBJ2-2 TRBV5-4 TRBD1 . TGTGCCAGCAGGTTTCAGGGGGCCGACACCGGGGAGCTGTTTTTT CASRFQGADTGELFF
TRBJ1-2 TRBV6-1 . few TGTGCCAGCAGCGAAGGGCGGGGTACGGGCTACACCTTC CASSEGRGTGYTF
TRBJ1-2 TRBV5-4 . . TGTGCCAGCAGCTTGGGTGGGCCTGGCTACACCTTC CASSLGGPGYTF
TRBJ2-3 TRBV19 TRBD2 once TGTGCCAGTAGTATAAGAGGGACTAGCGGGGGGGCAGATACGCAGTATTTT CASSIRGTSGGADTQYF
TRBJ2-5 TRBV29-1 TRBD1 . TGCAGCGTAGGGACAGGGGATGAGCAGTACTTC CSVGTGDEQYF
TRBJ1-5 TRBV28 . . TGTGCCAGCTCGACCGGGGGGTATAGCAATCAGCCCCAGCATTTT CASSTGGYSNQPQHF
TRBJ2-1 TRBV5-1 . . TGCGCCAGCAGCCTATCGACAGAATACAATGAGCAGTTCTTC CASSLSTEYNEQFF
TRBJ1-4 TRBV30 . . TGTGCCTGGAGTTCTAATTCTCTTGATTTACGTAATGAAAAACTGTTTTTT CAWSSNSLDLRNEKLFF
TRBJ2-3 TRBV9 . few TGTGCCAGCAGCGGCCTAGGGGGGGGCGGCACAGATACGCAGTATTTT CASSGLGGGGTDTQYF
TRBJ2-2 TRBV5-4 . few TGTGCCAGCAGAACGTGGGGGGACACCGGGGAGCTGTTTTTT CASRTWGDTGELFF
TRBJ1-1 TRBV2 . . TGTGCCAGCGAGAGGGAAATGAACACTGAAGCTTTCTTT CASEREMNTEAFF
TRBJ1-2 TRBV28 TRBD1 . TGTGCCAGCAGCGTCCCGGGACAGGGGTCCTACACCTTC CASSVPGQGSYTF
TRBJ2-3 TRBV7-9 TRBD1 . TGTGCCAGCAGCCCACATGACAGGGTTCGTACAGATACGCAGTATTTT CASSPHDRVRTDTQYF
TRBJ2-4 TRBV6-5 . . TGTGCCAGCAGTTTCAGAGAGGGCAAAAACATTCAGTACTTC CASSFREGKNIQYF
TRBJ2-2 TRBV27 . . TGTGCCAGCAGCCCCTCCGCTAGGGAGCTGTTTTTT CASSPSARELFF
TRBJ2-1 TRBV18 TRBD1 . TGTGCCAGCTCACTGGACAGGGGAGGGAATGAGCAGTTCTTC CASSLDRGGNEQFF
TRBJ2-4 TRBV7-2 . . TGTGCCAGCAGCGCTCAGGGGGGCATTCAGTACTTC CASSAQGGIQYF
TRBJ1-2 TRBV15 . few TGTGCCACCAGCCCACCCGGCGGTCCCCTATATGGCTACACCTTC CATSPPGGPLYGYTF
TRBJ2-7 TRBV4-1 TRBD1 . TGCGCCAGCAGCCCAATAGGACAGGGGATCTACGAGCAGTACTTC CASSPIGQGIYEQYF
TRBJ2-3 TRBV6-5 . . TGTGCCAGCAGTTTCTCACTCACGAATACGCAGTATTTT CASSFSLTNTQYF
TRBJ2-3 TRBV5-1 . . TGCGCCAGCAGCCCCGCCGGGACAGATACGCAGTATTTT CASSPAGTDTQYF
TRBJ1-1 TRBV18 . . TGTGCCAGCTCACGAGCCCGTCAGGACACCTTGAACACTGAAGCTTTCTTT CASSRARQDTLNTEAFF
TRBJ2-7 TRBV30 . . TGTGCCTGGAGCCTCACTAGGACCTACGAGCAGTACTTC CAWSLTRTYEQYF